Described below is a single T cell receptor (beta chain) sequence and its context. Time point of the sample: recipient sample about 28 days before transplant, after cytoreduction. Here immunoSEQ multiplex PCR was the method, and the copy in TCRdb shows in-frame clones only, minus some. The data contain about 16,000 clones, around 93% of them singletons. This entry comes from a study of T cell clonotyping in hematopoietic cell transplantation. Per the germline V gene, CDR1 is MDHEN and CDR2 is SYDVKM. V was clipped by 4 bases and J by 6 bases, with 6 bases between them. The CDR3 covers 11 residues. The specimen was peripheral blood mononuclear cells, collected before stem cell transplant. The clonotype originates from a man aged 18 to 30 with biphenotypic leukemia. Some clones in this sample may be carry-over from other donors' samples. The V gene is TRBV28, the J gene TRBJ1-1, with D hard to call. CDR3 DNA: TGTGCCAGCAGTTGGGGTCCTGAAGCTTTCTTT. This translates into CASSWGPEAFF.